The present T cell receptor beta chain was sequenced within a study of blood T cell repertoires in COVID-19. Across the whole study: The cDNA or gDNA used as material had been derived from T cells, B-cell-depleted T cells, or PBMCs.

Authors' analysis steps: Reference gene primer amplification gave nucleated cell count estimates. Measured with immunoSEQ multiplex PCR; TCRdb has only the in-frame clones, and not every one. The V and J calls and clone size come from that table; D and trimming were worked out from the DNA. The repertoire holds 110,000 to 150,000 clones, with approximately 90% as singletons. The source material was peripheral blood. This TCR derives from a man between 60 and 70 years old with active or convalescent COVID-19.

The CDR3 spells CASSLVGSYNNEQFF. In DNA form, the CDR3 reads TGTGCCAGCAGCTTAGTCGGGAGTTATAACAATGAGCAGTTCTTC. The V call is TRBV11-3, the J call TRBJ2-1; D perhaps matches TRBD2 (6 bases). CDR1 and CDR2 (germline): SGHNT, YENEEA. CDR3 size: 15 residues. V lost 1 base and J 5 bases, leaving 12 bases between the germline ends. Filled out from reference TRBV11-3 and TRBJ2-1, the complete variable domain reads EAGVVQSPRYKIIEKKQPVAFWCNPISGHNTLYWYLQNLGQGPELLIRYENEEAVDDSQLPKDRFSAERLKGVDSTLKIQPAELGDSAVYLCASSLVGSYNNEQFFGPGTRLTVL.